These T cell receptor beta chains were read from a single sample in a study of Graves' ophthalmopathy and Graves' hyperthyroidism. TCRdb reprocessed the multiplex PCR reads with MiXCR, giving one entry per CDR3 protein. The sample yields fewer than 350,000 distinct CDR3 sequences, roughly 15% seen once. Sequencing was carried out using peripheral blood. The receptors here all came from an adult man with Graves' ophthalmopathy. Each CDR3 is given with its conserved first and last residue. The order of the fields is V gene, J gene, D gene, clone size, CDR3 DNA, CDR3 protein. A D gene is named only where the DNA matches it firmly. Expanded clones get a size class; other rows say once, few or many, or leave the size out.

TRBV27	TRBJ2-7	NA	many	TGTGCCAGCAGACCCGACAGCGTACAAACCTACGAGCAGTACTTC	CASRPDSVQTYEQYF
TRBV6-5	TRBJ2-2	TRBD1	many	TGTGCCAGCAGGATAGAGACAGGGGGGATCGGGGAGCTGTTTTTT	CASRIETGGIGELFF
TRBV5-1	TRBJ1-6	TRBD1	many	TGCGCCAGCAGCTTGAAAGGACAGGGCGGTAATTCACCCCTCCACTTT	CASSLKGQGGNSPLHF
TRBV11-2	TRBJ2-2	NA	NA	TGTGCCAGCAGCTCCAATCCGGCTGGGGAGCTGTTTTTT	CASSSNPAGELFF
TRBV19	TRBJ2-2	TRBD1	many	TGTGCCAGTAGTATTCTAGGGGGCGCAAGCGGGGAGCTGTTTTTT	CASSILGGASGELFF
TRBV7-4	TRBJ1-6	NA	NA	TGTGCTAGCAGCACAACAGGGCGGCAAAATTCACCCCTCCACTTT	CASSTTGRQNSPLHF
TRBV6-1	TRBJ1-2	TRBD1	many	TGTGCCAGCAGTGAATCAGGGGGCTGCTATGGCTACACCTTC	CASSESGGCYGYTF
TRBV6-1	TRBJ1-5	NA	many	TGTGCCAGCAGCACCGTTAGCAATCAGCCCCAGCATTTT	CASSTVSNQPQHF
TRBV19	TRBJ2-5	NA	many	TGTGCCAGTAGTATAGCGGAAGAGACCCAGTACTTC	CASSIAEETQYF
TRBV10-3	TRBJ1-1	TRBD1	many	TGTGCCATCAGATCCCGGGACAGCGAGAGTGAAGCTTTCTTT	CAIRSRDSESEAFF
TRBV7-2	TRBJ2-5	NA	once	TGTGCCAGCAGCTTAGTGTTAGGTAAAGAGACCCAGTACTTC	CASSLVLGKETQYF
TRBV27	TRBJ2-5	NA	many	TGTGCCAGCAGTCCCGGTAGTCGCCAAGAGACCCAGTACTTC	CASSPGSRQETQYF
TRBV7-2	TRBJ2-5	NA	medium-sized	TGTGCCAGCCGATTGGGGGGCAGGGAGACCCAGTACTTC	CASRLGGRETQYF
TRBV28	TRBJ2-5	NA	NA	TGTGCCAGCAGAGCGAGACTAGTAGGACAAGAGACCCAGTACTTC	CASRARLVGQETQYF
TRBV7-7	TRBJ2-2	NA	many	TGTGCTAGCAGCTTGGACACTAGCACCGGGGAGCTGTTTTTT	CASSLDTSTGELFF
TRBV4-1	TRBJ1-6	NA	many	TGCGCCAGCAGCCAGGCAGACAATTCCTATAATTCACCCCTCCACTTT	CASSQADNSYNSPLHF
TRBV2	TRBJ1-2	NA	many	TGTGCCAGCAGAGAAACGACAGGCGTCTATGGCTACACCTTC	CASRETTGVYGYTF
TRBV6-2/TRBV6-3	TRBJ2-3	TRBD2	many	TGTGCCAGCAGTTACGGGAGCGGGGGGTCTGACACAGATACGCAGTATTTT	CASSYGSGGSDTDTQYF
TRBV6-2/TRBV6-3	TRBJ2-5	TRBD2	NA	TGTGCCAGCAGTTATTTCGGACTAGCGGGGGAGCCCCAGTACTTC	CASSYFGLAGEPQYF
TRBV6-1	TRBJ2-7	TRBD2	few	TGTGCCAGCAGTGACCTAGCGGGAGGCTACGAGCAGTACTTC	CASSDLAGGYEQYF
TRBV24-1	TRBJ2-5	TRBD2	many	TGTGCCACCAATGATGTGACTAGCGGGGGGACGAAAGAGACCCAGTACTTC	CATNDVTSGGTKETQYF
TRBV18	TRBJ2-7	TRBD2	few	TGTGCCAGCTCAAGCGGACTAGGGACCTACGAGCAGTACTTC	CASSSGLGTYEQYF
TRBV18	TRBJ2-5	NA	NA	TGTGCCAGCTCACCGATAGTGGCGGACAGTCGAGAGACCCAGTACTTC	CASSPIVADSRETQYF
TRBV18	TRBJ2-7	NA	many	TGTGCCAGCTCACCAATCCAAACCTACGAGCAGTACTTC	CASSPIQTYEQYF
TRBV12-3/TRBV12-4	TRBJ1-1	TRBD1	many	TGTGCCAGCAGTTGGGACAGGGGATTCGAAATGAACACTGAAGCTTTCTTT	CASSWDRGFEMNTEAFF
TRBV30	TRBJ2-7	TRBD1	many	TGTGCCTGGAACACCGGGACAGGGGGAGACGAGCAGTACTTC	CAWNTGTGGDEQYF
TRBV6-2/TRBV6-3	TRBJ2-5	TRBD2	many	TGTGCCAGCAGGACCACTAGGGGGGCTAGCGGGAACCAAGAGACCCAGTACTTC	CASRTTRGASGNQETQYF
TRBV20-1	TRBJ2-5	NA	many	TGCAGTGCTAGGGCGGGAAACCAAGAGACCCAGTACTTC	CSARAGNQETQYF
TRBV7-9	TRBJ2-2	TRBD2	many	TGTGCCAGCAGGGGGACTAGTCGCACCGGGGAGCTGTTTTTT	CASRGTSRTGELFF
TRBV20-1	TRBJ2-7	NA	many	TGCAGTGCTAGTATATCCCCCTACGAGCAGTACTTC	CSASISPYEQYF
TRBV29-1	TRBJ2-5	NA	many	TGCAGCGTTATAAAGGGCCAAGAGACCCAGTACTTC	CSVIKGQETQYF
TRBV27	TRBJ1-2	NA	many	TGTGCCAGCAGTTTTCGATCTAGGAACTATGGCTACACCTTC	CASSFRSRNYGYTF
TRBV4-3	TRBJ1-3	NA	many	TGCGCCAGCAGCCAAGATCGCTCTCGCTCTGGAAACACCATATATTTT	CASSQDRSRSGNTIYF
TRBV27	TRBJ1-1	NA	NA	TGTGCCAGCAGTTTATACAGGAGAGGGGACACTGAAGCTTTCTTT	CASSLYRRGDTEAFF
TRBV4-2	TRBJ2-7	NA	many	TGTGCCAGCAGCCAAGGGACAGGGAGGGTCTACGAGCAGTACTTC	CASSQGTGRVYEQYF
TRBV6-2/TRBV6-3	TRBJ1-1	NA	many	TGTGCCACGTATCGTATGAACACTGAAGCTTTCTTT	CATYRMNTEAFF
TRBV10-3	TRBJ2-5	NA	NA	TGTGCCATCAGTGAGTCCCAGTCTGGCTGGAGGGATGAGACCCAGTACTTC	CAISESQSGWRDETQYF
TRBV11-2	TRBJ1-2	TRBD1	many	TGTGCCAGCAGCTTCGGGACAGCCTATGGCTACACCTTC	CASSFGTAYGYTF
TRBV2	TRBJ1-6	NA	many	TGTGCCAGCAGTGGAACCGGGACAACTAATTCACCCCTCCACTTT	CASSGTGTTNSPLHF
TRBV7-8	TRBJ2-5	NA	many	TGTGCCAGCAGCCAGACATACTTAGAGACCCAGTACTTC	CASSQTYLETQYF